A selection of T cell receptor beta chains follows, all from one sample in a study of cytomegalovirus exposure and HLA in healthy donors. The data were produced by immunoSEQ multiplex PCR, yet TCRdb's version contains in-frame clones alone and is incomplete. The table lists roughly 160,000 clones, approximately 81% of them singletons, with less than 2.5% in the top ten. Specimen: PBMCs. These receptor sequences come from a male donor in good health and CMV-seronegative. The CDR3 runs from the conserved cysteine through the conserved F or W. Fields, in order: J gene, clone size, D gene, V gene, CDR3 protein, CDR3 DNA. D genes are given only for firm matches. Size values are once, few and many counts, or a class for expanded clones, and some rows have none.

TRBJ2-7 once TRBD2 TRBV7-9 CASSLVVAGDEQYF TGTGCCAGCAGCTTAGTGGTAGCGGGAGACGAGCAGTACTTC
TRBJ2-5 NA TRBD1 TRBV7-2 CASSLRGLGDQETQYF TGTGCCAGCAGCTTAAGGGGGCTCGGGGACCAAGAGACCCAGTACTTC
TRBJ2-7 NA NA TRBV29-1 CSADSGNSYEQYF TGCAGCGCGGACAGTGGGAACTCCTACGAGCAGTACTTC
TRBJ2-2 many TRBD2 TRBV4-1 CASSQLSSGRAGGELFF TGCGCCAGCAGCCAACTCTCTAGCGGGAGGGCCGGCGGGGAGCTGTTTTTT
TRBJ2-2 NA TRBD2 TRBV6-6 CASSQGLAENTGELFF TGTGCCAGCAGCCAAGGACTAGCGGAGAACACCGGGGAGCTGTTTTTT
TRBJ2-7 NA TRBD2 TRBV28 CASSWGGSGYEQYF TGTGCCAGCAGTTGGGGGGGTAGCGGCTACGAGCAGTACTTC
TRBJ1-1 NA NA TRBV20-1 CSARGQENGF TGCAGTGCTAGAGGGCAGGAAAATGGCTTT
TRBJ2-1 NA NA TRBV7-2 CASSLVGSSYNEQFF TGTGCCAGCAGCTTAGTCGGGAGTTCCTACAATGAGCAGTTCTTC
TRBJ2-7 NA NA TRBV14 CASSQRQGRGYEQYF TGTGCCAGCAGCCAGCGACAGGGGAGGGGCTACGAGCAGTACTTC
TRBJ2-2 many NA TRBV6-5 CASSYEGAGELFF TGTGCCAGCAGTTACGAAGGGGCCGGGGAGCTGTTTTTT
TRBJ2-3 once TRBD2 TRBV29-1 CSVDGAGEYTDTQYF TGCAGCGTTGATGGCGCGGGGGAATACACAGATACGCAGTATTTT
TRBJ1-1 NA NA TRBV18 CASSPGLGANTEAFF TGTGCCAGCTCCCCAGGTCTGGGGGCGAACACTGAAGCTTTCTTT
TRBJ2-5 NA TRBD2 TRBV30 CAWSLRGVQETQYF TGTGCCTGGAGTCTGCGGGGGGTCCAAGAGACCCAGTACTTC
TRBJ1-2 few NA TRBV28 CASRGGRSYGYTF TGTGCCAGCAGGGGGGGACGGTCATATGGCTACACCTTC
TRBJ1-5 NA TRBD1 TRBV10-3 CAISPDRGRAQPQHF TGTGCCATCAGTCCCGACAGGGGGAGAGCTCAGCCCCAGCATTTT
TRBJ2-7 NA TRBD1 TRBV6-5 CASSSGQASGQYF TGTGCCAGCAGTTCCGGACAGGCTTCGGGGCAGTACTTC
TRBJ2-5 NA NA TRBV10-3 CAISEYQTLGETQYF TGTGCCATCAGTGAGTACCAGACCCTCGGGGAGACCCAGTACTTC
TRBJ1-1 few NA TRBV5-4 CASSLVGGPEAFF TGTGCCAGCAGCTTGGTGGGAGGTCCTGAAGCTTTCTTT
TRBJ2-5 NA NA TRBV5-4 CASSSTGFWTQYF TGTGCCAGCAGCTCGACGGGGTTTTGGACCCAGTACTTC